The clone carrying this TCR beta chain was found a few times. Its antigen remains unidentified. Trimming removed 0 bases at V and 1 base at J, with 12 bases between. This CDR3 contains 16 residues. Germline-derived CDR1 and CDR2 are SGHTA and FQGTGA. This entry is derived from a study of long-term antiretroviral therapy in people with HIV. Findings and caveats of the study: Before ART, certain clones expanded, and these dominated the repertoire at all time points. Documentation of ART adherence, viral resistance or therapy changes was absent. Blood collection from the mid-2000s to the late 2010s possibly occurred under older ART regimens.

Version v3.0 of the immunoSEQ assay was performed at survey level. What sequencing targeted per sample was 40,000-50,000 T-cell genomes. The data were produced by immunoSEQ multiplex PCR, yet TCRdb's version contains in-frame clones alone and is incomplete. The profile shows about 25,000 clones, around four fifths of them singletons. The source is a man aged 45-65 years with HIV. V gene TRBV7-3 combines with J gene TRBJ1-1; D is possibly TRBD1 (6 bases). This specimen consisted of unsorted PBMCs, obtained 2.9 years after starting antiretroviral therapy. As DNA, the CDR3 is TGTGCCAGCAGCTTAACGGGGGGGCGATCGAACACTGAAGCTTTCTTT. This gives the protein CASSLTGGRSNTEAFF.